The entry below describes one T cell receptor (beta chain). Germline values: CDR1 SGHRS, CDR2 YFSETQ. The CDR3 extends over 15 amino acids. The V end was cut by 0 bases, the J end by 4 bases, with 12 bases between. Original methodology: Scientists estimated how many nucleated cells there were by amplifying reference gene primers. The assay was immunoSEQ multiplex PCR, and TCRdb's table has in-frame clones only and misses some. From that table come the V and J calls and clone size; the DNA was used to work out D and trimming. The top ten hold around 4% of the sample, which has about 160,000 clones, 70% to 90% seen once. These data originate in a study of blood T cell repertoires in COVID-19. About the study: From the United States, Italy and Spain came samples of acute and convalescent COVID-19.

Sequences were obtained from peripheral blood. The origin of this receptor is a woman aged 70-85 years with acute or convalescent COVID-19. The genes are TRBV5-1 and TRBJ2-3; a possible D gene is TRBD2 (7 bases). CDR3 sequence (DNA): TGCGCCAGCAGCTTGGCGGGGGGCGGGTCAGATACGCAGTATTTT. Its translation: CASSLAGGGSDTQYF.